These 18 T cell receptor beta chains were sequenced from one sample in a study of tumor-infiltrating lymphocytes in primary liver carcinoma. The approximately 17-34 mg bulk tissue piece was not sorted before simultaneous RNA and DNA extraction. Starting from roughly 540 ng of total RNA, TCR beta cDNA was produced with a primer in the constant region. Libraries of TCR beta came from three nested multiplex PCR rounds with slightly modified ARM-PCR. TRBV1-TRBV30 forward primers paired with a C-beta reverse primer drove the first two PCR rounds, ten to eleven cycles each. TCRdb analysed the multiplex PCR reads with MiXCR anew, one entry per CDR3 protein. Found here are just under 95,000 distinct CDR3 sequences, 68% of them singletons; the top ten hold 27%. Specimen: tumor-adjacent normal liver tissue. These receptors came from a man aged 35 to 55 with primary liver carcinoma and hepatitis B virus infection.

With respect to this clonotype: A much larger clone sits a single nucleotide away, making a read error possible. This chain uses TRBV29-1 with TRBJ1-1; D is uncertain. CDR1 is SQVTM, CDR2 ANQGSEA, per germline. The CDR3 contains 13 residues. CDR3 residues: CSAASGGNTEALF. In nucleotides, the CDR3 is TGCAGCGCGGCCTCGGGAGGAAACACTGAAGCTCTCTTT.

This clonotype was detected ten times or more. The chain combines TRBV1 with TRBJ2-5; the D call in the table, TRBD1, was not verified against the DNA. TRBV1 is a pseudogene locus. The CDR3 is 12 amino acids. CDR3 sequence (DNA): TGCACCAGCAGCGACAGAGTGGAGACCCAGTACTTC. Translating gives CTSSDRVETQYF.

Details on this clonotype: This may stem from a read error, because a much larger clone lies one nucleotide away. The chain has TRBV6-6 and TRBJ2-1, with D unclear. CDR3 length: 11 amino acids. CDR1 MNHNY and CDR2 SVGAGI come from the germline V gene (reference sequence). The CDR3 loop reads CASSYYNEQLF. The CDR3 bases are TGTGCCAGCAGCTACTACAATGAGCAGTTATTC.

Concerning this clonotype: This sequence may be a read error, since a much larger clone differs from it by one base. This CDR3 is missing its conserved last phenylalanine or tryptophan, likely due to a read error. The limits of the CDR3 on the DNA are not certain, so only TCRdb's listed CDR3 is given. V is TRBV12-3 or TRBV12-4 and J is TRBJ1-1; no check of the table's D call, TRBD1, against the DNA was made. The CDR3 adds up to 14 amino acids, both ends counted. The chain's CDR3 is CASSPRGSNTEALS.

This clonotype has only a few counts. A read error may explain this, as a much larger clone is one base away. The CDR3 coding sequence is TGTGTCAGCAGCCCGGGACGGGACTACGAGCAGTACTTC. Translating gives CVSSPGRDYEQYF. The gene calls are TRBV12-3 or TRBV12-4 and TRBJ2-7; D is perhaps TRBD1 or TRBD2 (5 bases each). The CDR3 is made up of 13 amino acids.

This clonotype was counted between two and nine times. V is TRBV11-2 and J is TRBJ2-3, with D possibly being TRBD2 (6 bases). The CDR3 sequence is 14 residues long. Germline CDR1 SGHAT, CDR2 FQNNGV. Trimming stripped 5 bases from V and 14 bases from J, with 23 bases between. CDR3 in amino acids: CASSPSTRGDMRYF. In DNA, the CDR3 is TGTGCCAGCAGCCCCAGCACGCGGGGAGATATGCGGTATTTT.

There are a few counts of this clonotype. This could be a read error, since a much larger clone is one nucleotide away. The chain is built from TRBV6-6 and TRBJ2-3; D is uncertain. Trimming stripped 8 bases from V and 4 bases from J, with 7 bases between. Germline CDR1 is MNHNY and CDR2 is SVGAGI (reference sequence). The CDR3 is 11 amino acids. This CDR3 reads CASLEADTQYF. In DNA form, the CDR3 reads TGTGCCAGCCTAGAGGCAGATACGCAGTATTTT.

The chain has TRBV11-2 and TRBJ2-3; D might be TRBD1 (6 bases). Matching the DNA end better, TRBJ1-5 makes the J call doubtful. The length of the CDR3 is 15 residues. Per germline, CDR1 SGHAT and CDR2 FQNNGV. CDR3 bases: TGTGCCAGGAGCCTAGAGGTTGGGGGCCAGGGTACGCAGCATTTT. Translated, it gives CARSLEVGGQGTQHF.

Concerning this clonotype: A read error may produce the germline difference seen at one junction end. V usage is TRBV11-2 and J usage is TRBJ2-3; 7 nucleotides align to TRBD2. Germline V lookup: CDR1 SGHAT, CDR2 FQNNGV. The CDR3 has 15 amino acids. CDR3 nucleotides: TGTACCAGCAGCGAGCGGGGCAGGCACACAGATACGCAGTATTTT. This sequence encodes CTSSERGRHTDTQYF.

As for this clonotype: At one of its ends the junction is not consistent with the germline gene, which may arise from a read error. CDR3 DNA: TGTGCCAGCAGCCCCGATGAGGGGGGGGACGTAGATGAGCAGTCCTTC. Protein: CASSPDEGGDVDEQSF. The rearrangement uses TRBV5-4 and TRBJ2-1; possible D gene TRBD2, 7 bases. The length of the CDR3 is 16 residues. Germline V gives CDR1 SGHNT, CDR2 YYREEE (reference sequence).

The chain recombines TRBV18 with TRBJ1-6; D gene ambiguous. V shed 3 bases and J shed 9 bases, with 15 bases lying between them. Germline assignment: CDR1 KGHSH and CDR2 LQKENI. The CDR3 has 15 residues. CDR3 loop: CASSPRPLDGSPLHF. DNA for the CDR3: TGTGCCAGCTCACCCCGTCCGTTGGACGGTTCACCCCTCCACTTT.

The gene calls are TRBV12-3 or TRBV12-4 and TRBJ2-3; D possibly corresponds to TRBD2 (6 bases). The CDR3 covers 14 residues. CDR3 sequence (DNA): TGTGGTAGCAGTTCTACGGAGGGCCCCGTTACGCAGTATTTT. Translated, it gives CGSSSTEGPVTQYF.

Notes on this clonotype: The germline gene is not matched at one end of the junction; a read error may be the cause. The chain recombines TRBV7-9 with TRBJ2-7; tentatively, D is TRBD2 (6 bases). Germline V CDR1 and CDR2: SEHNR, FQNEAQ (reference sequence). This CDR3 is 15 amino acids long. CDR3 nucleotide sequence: TGTACCAGCAGCGACGCTGTGGGGGGAGGCTACGAGCAGTACTTC. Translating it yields CTSSDAVGGGYEQYF.

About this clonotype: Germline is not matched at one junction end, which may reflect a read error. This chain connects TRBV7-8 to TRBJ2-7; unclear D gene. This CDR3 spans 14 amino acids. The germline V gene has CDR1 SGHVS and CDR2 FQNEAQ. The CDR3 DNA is TGTGCCGGCAGCTTGGCCCCATGGGTCTACGAGCAGTACTTC. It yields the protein CAGSLAPWVYEQYF.

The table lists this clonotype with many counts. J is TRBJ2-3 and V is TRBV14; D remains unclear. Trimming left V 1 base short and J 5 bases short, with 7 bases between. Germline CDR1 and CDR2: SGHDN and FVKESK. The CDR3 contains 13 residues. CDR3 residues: CASSQVGLDTQYF. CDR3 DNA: TGTGCCAGCAGCCAAGTGGGATTAGATACGCAGTATTTT.

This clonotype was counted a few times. CDR3 loop: CAWSVREGFGYEQYF. The DNA for the CDR3 is TGTGCCTGGAGTGTTAGGGAGGGGTTCGGCTACGAGCAGTACTTC. The rearrangement uses TRBV30 and TRBJ2-7; 7 nucleotides agree with TRBD2. With V trimmed by 0 bases and J by 3 bases, 8 bases remained unmatched. Germline CDR1 and CDR2: GTSNPN and SVGIG (reference sequence). CDR3 length: 15 amino acids.

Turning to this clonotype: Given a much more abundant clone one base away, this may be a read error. CDR3 sequence: CASRQAFGPYEQYF. The CDR3, as DNA: TGTGCCAGCAGACAAGCTTTCGGTCCCTACGAGCAGTACTTC. J is TRBJ2-7 and V is TRBV14; the D is unclear. The CDR3 consists of 14 residues. Germline CDR1 reads SGHDN; CDR2 reads FVKESK. Looking up the rest from reference TRBV14 and TRBJ2-7 gives the full variable domain: EAGVTQFPSHSVIEKGQTVTLRCDPISGHDNLYWYRRVMGKEIKFLLHFVKESKQDESGMPNNRFLAERTGGTYSTLKVQPAELEDSGVYFCASRQAFGPYEQYFGPGTRLTVT.

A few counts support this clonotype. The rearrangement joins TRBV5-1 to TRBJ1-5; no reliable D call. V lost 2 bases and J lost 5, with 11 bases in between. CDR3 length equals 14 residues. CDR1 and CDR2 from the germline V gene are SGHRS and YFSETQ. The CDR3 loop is CASSFNGEDQPQHF. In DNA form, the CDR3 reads TGCGCCAGCAGCTTCAATGGTGAGGATCAGCCCCAGCATTTT. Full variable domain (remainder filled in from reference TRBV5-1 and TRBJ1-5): KAGVTQTPRYLIKTRGQQVTLSCSPISGHRSVSWYQQTPGQGLQFLFEYFSETQRNKGNFPGRFSGRQFSNSRSEMNVSTLELGDSALYLCASSFNGEDQPQHFGDGTRLSIL.